These T cell receptor beta chains were read from a single sample in a study of T cell changes during pregnancy in multiple sclerosis. This table comes from immunoSEQ multiplex PCR, and its TCRdb copy is limited to in-frame clones, with some not included. The profile covers more than 25,000 clones, with 91% appearing a single time and under 5% taken by the ten largest. This sample comprised CD8+ T cells from peripheral blood mononuclear cells, obtained in the second trimester of pregnancy. The receptors originated from a female donor in good health, enrolled as a control in a pregnancy study. Both conserved end residues are part of each CDR3. The order of the fields is J gene, clone size, D gene, CDR3 length, V gene, CDR3 DNA, CDR3 protein. A D gene is named only where the DNA matches it firmly. A row's size may be missing; if present it is once, few, many or a size class.

TRBJ1-4 NA NA 15 TRBV6-1 TGTGCCAGCAGTGGGACAGTTCCAACTAATGAAAAACTGTTTTTT CASSGTVPTNEKLFF
TRBJ1-2 NA NA 16 TRBV29-1 TGCAGCGTGAGAGAGAGGCCGGAGCTTTCAAACTATGGCTACACCTTC CSVRERPELSNYGYTF
TRBJ2-7 once TRBD1 15 TRBV7-9 TGTGCCAGCAGCCTCCCCCGGACAGGGGCCTACGAGCAGTACTTC CASSLPRTGAYEQYF
TRBJ2-6 NA NA 14 TRBV29-1 TGCAGCGTTCACGAGGCCTCTGGGGCCAACGTCCTGACTTTC CSVHEASGANVLTF
TRBJ1-2 NA NA 15 TRBV21-1 TGTGCCAGCAGCGAGAATGGACAGGGGGCTCATGGCTACACCTTC CASSENGQGAHGYTF
TRBJ2-7 NA TRBD2 14 TRBV23-1 TGCGCCAGCAGTGCCGCGGGGGGGACCTACGAGCAGTACTTC CASSAAGGTYEQYF
TRBJ1-2 NA NA 13 TRBV7-3 TGTGCCAGCAGCGTACGGAGGAACTATGGCTACACCTTC CASSVRRNYGYTF
TRBJ2-3 NA NA 14 TRBV2 TGTGCCAGCAGCCAGGACAGTAGCACAGATACGCAGTATTTT CASSQDSSTDTQYF
TRBJ1-1 once NA 11 TRBV30 TGTGCCTGGGGCCGAACGTCTGAAGCTTTCTTT CAWGRTSEAFF
TRBJ1-3 NA NA 17 TRBV14 TGTGCCAGCAGCCAAGAGTGGGCCTTTCGTCCCGAAAACACCATATATTTT CASSQEWAFRPENTIYF
TRBJ2-1 NA TRBD2 16 TRBV30 TGTGCCTGGAGTGTAGATGTAGCGGGGGAGGGGAATGAGCAGTTCTTC CAWSVDVAGEGNEQFF
TRBJ1-2 once TRBD1 15 TRBV6-1 TGTGCCAGCAACCGACAGGGGGCGTGGAACTATGGCTACACCTTC CASNRQGAWNYGYTF
TRBJ1-1 NA NA 15 TRBV10-3 TGTGCCATCAGTGAGTCCGGTGGGTCCGGGGCTGAAGCTTTCTTT CAISESGGSGAEAFF
TRBJ2-1 NA NA 13 TRBV7-6 TGTGCCAGCAGCCGAGGAGGGGCCAATGAGCAGTTCTTC CASSRGGANEQFF
TRBJ2-1 NA TRBD2 16 TRBV5-6 TGTGCCAGCAGCTTGGCGGGACTAGCGGGGTACAATGAGCAGTTCTTC CASSLAGLAGYNEQFF
TRBJ2-7 NA NA 13 TRBV6-1 TGTGCCAGCCGCGTGCCCGCGGGCCACGAGCAGTACTTC CASRVPAGHEQYF
TRBJ2-7 NA NA 15 TRBV27 TGTGCCAGCAGGACCCCGGGACACCAAGCCTACGAGCAGTACTTC CASRTPGHQAYEQYF
TRBJ1-2 NA TRBD1 16 TRBV6-5 TGTGCCAGCAGTTCTATCCCAGGGGGGCTCTTTTATGGCTACTCCTTC CASSSIPGGLFYGYSF